These 21 T cell receptor beta chains originate from one sample sequenced in a study of sequential checkpoint blockade in melanoma. TCRdb keeps only in-frame clones here, not all; method: immunoSEQ multiplex PCR. The table has more than 15,000 clones, 73% seen once; the top ten hold roughly 22%. As for treatment: randomized to nivolumab then ipilimumab (arm A) or the reverse (arm B). The sample consisted of CD8+ T cells sorted from blood (inferred from file names), taken from a patient given nivolumab and ipilimumab in sequence. The receptors shown here come from a human donor with melanoma.

The chain recombines TRBV10-1 with TRBJ2-5; weak D call: TRBD2 (6 bases). The V gene's germline CDR1 is WNHNN and CDR2 SYGVQD (reference sequence). The V gene lost 0 bases and the J gene lost 5 bases, with 7 bases spanning the gap. The CDR3 has 13 residues. In nucleotides, the CDR3 is TGCGCCAGCAGTGAGTCTGCGGGGGAGACCCAGTACTTC. This codes for CASSESAGETQYF.

The chain couples TRBV7-3 to TRBJ2-2, with 7 bases matching TRBD2. With 5 bases clipped from V and 4 bases from J, the junction kept 10 bases outside the gene matches. The CDR3 length is 16 residues. Germline CDR1 reads SGHTA; CDR2 reads FQGTGA. CDR3 protein: CASSHSSGPSTGELFF. CDR3 sequence (DNA): TGTGCCAGCAGCCATTCTAGCGGACCCAGCACCGGGGAGCTGTTTTTT. The whole variable domain, remainder taken from reference TRBV7-3 and TRBJ2-2, is GAGVSQTPSNKVTEKGKYVELRCDPISGHTALYWYRQSLGQGPEFLIYFQGTGAADDSGLPNDRFFAVRPEGSVSTLKIQRTERGDSAVYLCASSHSSGPSTGELFFGEGSRLTVL.

For this clone: The junction and the germline gene differ at one end; a read error may be behind it. The chain uses TRBV4-1 and TRBJ2-7; 8 bases are shared with TRBD1. Per the germline V gene, CDR1 is MGHRA and CDR2 is YSYEKL. The CDR3 spans 16 residues. This CDR3 reads CASSQAAGGILDEQYF. The CDR3 region has the DNA TGCGCCAGCAGTCAAGCCGCAGGGGGCATTTTGGACGAGCAGTACTTC.

J is TRBJ1-1 and V is TRBV19; D perhaps matches TRBD1 (6 bases). The V gene lost 4 bases and the J gene lost 3 bases, with 9 bases spanning the gap. Germline CDR1 is LNHDA and CDR2 is SQIVND (reference sequence). The CDR3 consists of 13 residues. CDR3 sequence (DNA): TGTGCCAGTAGTAAACAGGGTCACACTGAAGCTTTCTTT. It yields the protein CASSKQGHTEAFF.

The chain is built from TRBV30 and TRBJ2-7; 7 bases are a match to TRBD1. This CDR3 has 15 residues. In germline, CDR1 is GTSNPN, CDR2 SVGIG (reference sequence). The junction had 11 bases not matched to a gene; V was cut back by 5 bases and J by 1 base. In DNA, the CDR3 is TGTGCCTGGGGCCCGGGACAGAGACCGTCCTACGAGCAGTACTTC. This sequence encodes CAWGPGQRPSYEQYF.

A few counts support this clone. The chain joins TRBV4-2 to TRBJ1-2; D not resolved. Germline V gene sequence: CDR1 LGHNA, CDR2 YNFKEQ. CDR3 length equals 14 residues. Deletions cut 5 bases from V and 0 bases from J, with 10 bases between. The CDR3 DNA follows: TGTGCCAGCAGCTCGAGCGCCGCTAACTATGGCTACACCTTC. Translating gives CASSSSAANYGYTF.

The chain carries TRBV5-1 and TRBJ2-7, with D possibly matching TRBD1 (5 bases). V lost 0 bases and J 6 bases, leaving 13 bases between the germline ends. The CDR3 covers 14 residues. CDR1 SGHRS and CDR2 YFSETQ come from the germline V gene. The CDR3 protein is CASSLGGGYSEQYF. CDR3 nucleotides: TGCGCCAGCAGCTTGGGGGGCGGTTATAGCGAGCAGTACTTC.

This clone was seen more than once but under ten times. The genes are TRBV4-1 and TRBJ2-2; TRBD1 aligns across 7 bases. CDR1 and CDR2 from the germline V gene are MGHRA and YSYEKL. With 4 bases clipped from V and 7 bases from J, the junction kept 12 bases outside the gene matches. The CDR3 totals 16 residues. CDR3 nucleotide sequence: TGCGCCAGCAGCCTTAGGCAGGGGGTTGATAGCGGGGAGCTGTTTTTT. Translating it yields CASSLRQGVDSGELFF.

This chain uses TRBV27 with TRBJ2-4, with D tentatively TRBD1 (5 bases). In germline, CDR1 is MNHEY, CDR2 SMNVEV (reference sequence). Trimming removed 3 bases from V and 6 bases from J, with 15 bases in between. The CDR3 runs 15 residues. CDR3 DNA: TGTGCCAGCAGTTTCTCAGGACCAAGGGGAAACATTCAGTACTTC. Amino acids: CASSFSGPRGNIQYF.

V is TRBV6-5 and J is TRBJ2-1; D is unclear. The V end lost 7 bases, the J end lost 1 base, and 8 bases lay between the germline ends. This CDR3 is 13 amino acids long. Germline CDR1 is MNHEY and CDR2 is SVGAGI. CDR3 sequence (DNA): TGTGCCAGCAAACTCCCTTCCTACAATGAGCAGTTCTTC. Its protein product is CASKLPSYNEQFF.

As DNA, the CDR3 is TGTGCCAGCAGCCCCGGGACAGGGTATTTTTCAGATACGCAGTATTTT. Its protein is CASSPGTGYFSDTQYF. The rearrangement uses TRBV9 and TRBJ2-3, with 9 bases fitting TRBD1. The CDR3 loop spans 16 amino acids. V was clipped by 4 bases and J by 4 bases; unmatched bases: 10. Germline values: CDR1 SGDLS, CDR2 YYNGEE. Complete variable domain (other parts from reference TRBV9 and TRBJ2-3): DSGVTQTPKHLITATGQRVTLRCSPRSGDLSVYWYQQSLDQGLQFLIQYYNGEERAKGNILERFSAQQFPDLHSELNLSSLELGDSALYFCASSPGTGYFSDTQYFGPGTRLTVL.

The chain employs TRBV6-5 and TRBJ1-5; D call uncertain. Trimming shortened V by 2 bases and J by 7 bases, and 12 bases separated the two germline ends. The CDR3 has 14 amino acids. CDR1 is MNHEY and CDR2 is SVGAGI in the germline V gene. The CDR3, as DNA: TGTGCCAGCAGTTACAGGGATACGGGACAGCCCCAGCATTTT. The encoded protein is CASSYRDTGQPQHF.

The genes are TRBV9 and TRBJ2-7, with TRBD2 matching 9 bases. Germline V gives CDR1 SGDLS, CDR2 YYNGEE. The J segment lost 2 bases and the V segment lost 3 bases, leaving 6 bases of the junction unmatched. There are 15 residues in the CDR3. For the CDR3, the DNA is TGTGCCAGCAGCGGGGAGCGGGGGGCCCCCTACGAGCAGTACTTC. It specifies CASSGERGAPYEQYF. Full variable domain (remainder filled in from reference TRBV9 and TRBJ2-7): DSGVTQTPKHLITATGQRVTLRCSPRSGDLSVYWYQQSLDQGLQFLIQYYNGEERAKGNILERFSAQQFPDLHSELNLSSLELGDSALYFCASSGERGAPYEQYFGPGTRLTVT.

This clone is deemed medium-sized. This chain joins TRBV29-1 and TRBJ2-3; 7 bases are shared with TRBD1. This CDR3 is 14 amino acids long. V lost 3 bases and J lost 1; bases outside the gene matches: 4. The germline gives CDR1 SQVTM, CDR2 ANQGSEA. CDR3 sequence reads: CSVDWTGGTDTQYF. The CDR3 DNA reads TGCAGCGTTGACTGGACAGGCGGCACAGATACGCAGTATTTT.

On this clone: One end of the junction fails to match germline, which may point to a read error. CDR3 region: CASSESTGVNEQFF. CDR3 nucleotides: TGCGCCAGCAGTGAGTCGACAGGGGTCAATGAGCAGTTCTTC. The V and J genes are TRBV6-5 and TRBJ2-1; 8 nucleotides agree with TRBD1. This CDR3 has 14 residues. In germline, CDR1 is MNHEY, CDR2 SVGAGI.

The CDR3 region has the DNA TGTGCCACCAGCAGGCAGGGCACTATCCAGCCCCAGCATTTT. This gives the protein CATSRQGTIQPQHF. The chain couples TRBV15 to TRBJ1-5, with a possible D match to TRBD1 (5 bases). Germline assignment: CDR1 LNHNV and CDR2 YYDKDF (reference sequence). Trimming removed 3 bases from V and 7 bases from J, with 13 bases in between. The CDR3 is 14 residues long. The full variable domain, in which reference TRBV15 and TRBJ1-5 provide the parts outside the CDR3, is DAMVIQNPRYQVTQFGKPVTLSCSQTLNHNVMYWYQQKSSQAPKLLFHYYDKDFNNEADTPDNFQSRRPNTSFCFLDIRSPGLGDTAMYLCATSRQGTIQPQHFGDGTRLSIL.

The chain carries TRBV19 and TRBJ2-7; 11 bases are shared with TRBD2. This CDR3 has 14 amino acids. V shed 6 bases, J shed 3 bases, and the junction held 4 bases outside the gene matches. Germline CDR1 and CDR2: LNHDA and SQIVND (reference sequence). The CDR3, as DNA: TGTGCCAGTAGCCCTGGGACTAGCGGCTACGAGCAGTACTTC. This sequence encodes CASSPGTSGYEQYF.

The chain uses TRBV27 and TRBJ2-7; a possible D gene is TRBD2 (5 bases). Per germline, CDR1 MNHEY and CDR2 SMNVEV (reference sequence). This CDR3 has 14 residues. V lost 6 bases and J 1 base, leaving 13 bases between the germline ends. The CDR3 spells CASRPGRSSYEQYF. CDR3 in DNA: TGTGCCAGCAGACCTGGGAGAAGTTCCTACGAGCAGTACTTC.

The V gene is TRBV19, the J gene TRBJ2-1, with D tentatively TRBD2 (6 bases). Trimming left V 3 bases short and J 2 bases short, with 14 bases between. The length of the CDR3 is 16 residues. CDR1 LNHDA and CDR2 SQIVND come from the germline V gene (reference sequence). CDR3 in amino acids: CASSIRTREAYNEQFF. The CDR3 nucleotides read TGTGCCAGTAGTATCCGGACCAGGGAGGCCTACAATGAGCAGTTCTTC.

The V gene is TRBV5-4, the J gene TRBJ2-3, with D tentatively TRBD1 (5 bases). CDR3 length: 15 amino acids. Looked up from germline, CDR1 is SGHNT and CDR2 is YYREEE (reference sequence). V lost 1 base to trimming and J lost 2 bases, with 11 bases between them. CDR3 nucleotides: TGTGCCAGCAGCTTGCGGTGGGGCGTCACAGATACGCAGTATTTT. It codes for CASSLRWGVTDTQYF.

This clone was seen more than once but under ten times. This chain connects TRBV14 to TRBJ2-1; 10 bases align to TRBD2. This CDR3 is built from 16 residues. J was trimmed by 2 bases and V by 5 bases; bases with no gene match: 6. The V gene's germline CDR1 is SGHDN and CDR2 FVKESK. This CDR3 is CASSATAGGPYNEQFF. The CDR3 DNA is TGTGCCAGCAGCGCCACAGCGGGAGGGCCCTACAATGAGCAGTTCTTC.